Listed here are 30 T cell receptor beta chains from one sample, sequenced in a study of identical twins. TCRdb fed the 5' RACE reads into MiXCR, producing one record per CDR3 protein. The sample has 450,000 or so distinct CDR3 sequences; around an eighth are singletons. The sample was also reused in another study, on yellow fever vaccine responses in identical twins.

Sequencing used CD4+ T cells sorted from blood. The receptors here all came from a woman aged 18-29 years in good health.

As DNA, the CDR3 is TGCAGTGCTAGAGATCGCGTCCCCGGGGGACGATCCATGAACACTGAAGCTTTCTTT. It translates to CSARDRVPGGRSMNTEAFF. The chain combines TRBV20-1 with TRBJ1-1; D is perhaps TRBD1 (5 bases). The CDR3 contains 19 residues. Germline V gene sequence: CDR1 DFQATT, CDR2 SNEGSKA (reference sequence). Trimming took off 0 bases at V and 0 bases at J, with 23 bases between the two ends.

This chain connects TRBV20-1 to TRBJ2-1, with D unclear. V shed 3 bases and J shed 5 bases, with 11 bases lying between them. CDR1 is DFQATT, CDR2 SNEGSKA, per germline (reference sequence). This CDR3 comprises 13 residues. CDR3 region: CSASLQANNEQFF. The CDR3, as DNA: TGCAGTGCTAGTTTGCAGGCCAACAATGAGCAGTTCTTC.

CDR3 bases: TGTGCCAGCAGTGAAACAGGGCGCGATGAGCAGTTCTTC. It yields the protein CASSETGRDEQFF. This sequence joins TRBV2 and TRBJ2-1, with a weak D call TRBD1 (6 bases). CDR1 and CDR2 from the germline V gene are SNHLY and FYNNEI. This CDR3 region has 13 residues. V lost 2 bases, J lost 8 bases, and 10 bases lay in between.

The table lists this clonotype with a few counts. V is TRBV28 and J is TRBJ1-2; D perhaps matches TRBD1 (5 bases). V gave up 5 bases and J gave up 2 bases, with 15 bases separating them. The CDR3 totals 15 residues. Germline CDR1 MDHEN, CDR2 SYDVKM. DNA for the CDR3: TGTGCCAGCAGTCTCGGCGGGGGTATCAACTATGGCTACACCTTC. Translating gives CASSLGGGINYGYTF.

The chain combines TRBV20-1 with TRBJ2-7; 8 positions agree with TRBD1. Germline V CDR1 and CDR2: DFQATT, SNEGSKA (reference sequence). The CDR3 is 14 amino acids. V gave up 2 bases and J gave up 7 bases; unmatched junction bases: 10. DNA of the CDR3: TGCAGTGCTAGACTGGCAGGGGGCCTCGGGGAGCAGTACTTC. Its protein is CSARLAGGLGEQYF.

V gene TRBV30 combines with J gene TRBJ2-2; weak D call: TRBD1 (5 bases). Germline CDR1 and CDR2: GTSNPN and SVGIG (reference sequence). The V end was cut by 3 bases, the J end by 4 bases, with 9 bases between. This CDR3 has 13 residues. The CDR3 here is CAWRTVGTGELFF. In DNA, the CDR3 is TGTGCCTGGAGGACAGTTGGCACCGGGGAGCTGTTTTTT.

The V gene is TRBV5-1, the J gene TRBJ2-2, with 7 bases fitting TRBD1. Trimming at V came to 5 bases and at J to 4 bases, leaving 8 bases not matched to a gene. The CDR3 is 15 residues long. CDR1 is SGHRS, CDR2 YFSETQ, per germline. In DNA, the CDR3 is TGCGCCAGCAGTAACCTTGCAGGGGGCACCGGGGAGCTGTTTTTT. Translation: CASSNLAGGTGELFF.

This clonotype turned up a few times. DNA for the CDR3: TGCAGCGTTCTTACGGGAGAGACCCAGTACTTC. Its translation is CSVLTGETQYF. V gene TRBV29-1 combines with J gene TRBJ2-5; D is unresolved. Trimming removed 5 bases from V and 4 bases from J, with 8 bases in between. This CDR3 contains 11 residues. Germline loops: CDR1 SQVTM, CDR2 ANQGSEA. Variable domain in full (rest from reference TRBV29-1 and TRBJ2-5): SAVISQKPSRDICQRGTSLTIQCQVDSQVTMMFWYRQQPGQSLTLIATANQGSEATYESGFVIDKFPISRPNLTFSTLTVSNMSPEDSSIYLCSVLTGETQYFGPGTRLLVL.

The CDR3 DNA sequence: TGTGCCAGCAGTTCTACTAGATTCGGGACCCAGTACTTC. This gives the protein CASSSTRFGTQYF. V is TRBV6-2 or TRBV6-3 and J is TRBJ2-5, with D maybe TRBD2 (5 bases). Germline loops: CDR1 MNHEY, CDR2 SVGEGT. There are 13 residues in the CDR3. V lost 4 bases, J lost 7 bases, and 13 bases lay in between.

This clonotype was observed a single time. The chain uses TRBV12-3 or TRBV12-4 and TRBJ2-3, with TRBD2 matching over 8 bases. V shed 5 bases and J 3 bases; nucleotides not matched to a gene: 7. The CDR3 is 15 amino acids. The CDR3 bases are TGTGCCAGCAGTCTTAGCGGGAAGGCTACAGATACGCAGTATTTT. Translated, it gives CASSLSGKATDTQYF.

The genes are TRBV12-3 or TRBV12-4 and TRBJ2-2; 9 nucleotides match TRBD1. V lost 5 bases, J lost 6 bases, and 13 bases stayed unmatched. This CDR3 is 17 amino acids long. CDR3 in amino acids: CASSPTGTGLLAGELFF. The CDR3, as DNA: TGTGCCAGCAGTCCGACCGGGACAGGGCTCTTAGCCGGGGAGCTGTTTTTT.

This sequence joins TRBV3-1 and TRBJ2-3, with 10 bases aligning to TRBD2. Germline CDR1 and CDR2: LGHDT and YNNKEL (reference sequence). The CDR3 has 16 amino acids. The junction had 4 bases not matched to a gene; V was cut back by 0 bases and J by 4 bases. The chain's CDR3 is CASSQDGLAGADTQYF. The CDR3 region has the DNA TGTGCCAGCAGCCAAGATGGGCTAGCGGGAGCAGATACGCAGTATTTT.

This clonotype was counted many times. V and J are TRBV29-1 and TRBJ2-1; D could derive from TRBD1 or TRBD2 (6 bases each). Per the germline V gene, CDR1 is SQVTM and CDR2 is ANQGSEA. Trimming took 2 bases from V and 9 from J, leaving 11 bases between them. This CDR3 contains 12 residues. CDR3 sequence: CSVEMGGGEQFF. Written as DNA, the CDR3 is TGCAGCGTTGAAATGGGGGGCGGTGAGCAGTTCTTC.

This clonotype was detected a few times. The chain combines TRBV20-1 with TRBJ2-1; TRBD2 agrees at 11 bases. The germline V gene encodes CDR1 DFQATT and CDR2 SNEGSKA (reference sequence). This CDR3 region has 15 residues. The V and J ends lost 3 bases and 4 bases, in that order; junction bases with no gene match: 5. CDR3 protein: CSASRTSGGYNEQFF. In nucleotides, the CDR3 is TGCAGTGCTAGCAGAACTAGCGGGGGATACAATGAGCAGTTCTTC.

The table lists this clonotype with a few counts. The chain is built from TRBV12-3 or TRBV12-4 and TRBJ2-1; maybe TRBD2 (7 bases). The CDR3 contains 15 residues. Trimming took off 0 bases at V and 10 bases at J, with 16 bases between the two ends. The CDR3 nucleotides are TGTGCCAGCAGTTTAGCGGGGGGGCGACGCAGGGAGCAGTTCTTC. Translating it yields CASSLAGGRRREQFF.

This clonotype was seen only a few times. The CDR3, as DNA: TGTGCCAGCAACGACAGGGGGGCTGGCTACACCTTC. Its translation: CASNDRGAGYTF. The chain recombines TRBV2 with TRBJ1-2, with 9 bases fitting TRBD1. CDR1 SNHLY and CDR2 FYNNEI come from the germline V gene. The CDR3 covers 12 residues. Trimming at V came to 7 bases and at J to 7 bases, leaving 4 bases not matched to a gene.

The rearrangement links TRBV6-2 or TRBV6-3 to TRBJ1-1; D is undetermined. The germline V gene encodes CDR1 MNHEY and CDR2 SVGEGT. V was shortened by 6 bases and J by 0 bases, with 11 bases between the two germline ends. The CDR3 extends over 14 amino acids. Here the CDR3 reads CASSLTAVNTEAFF. The DNA of the CDR3 is TGTGCCAGCAGCCTCACGGCCGTGAACACTGAAGCTTTCTTT.

This chain connects TRBV15 to TRBJ2-1, with 7 bases lining up with TRBD2. The V gene end was trimmed by 2 bases and the J gene end by 8 bases; junction bases not matched to a gene: 6. This CDR3 spans 14 amino acids. Germline V gene sequence: CDR1 LNHNV, CDR2 YYDKDF (reference sequence). The CDR3 here is CATSRPRETHEQFF. CDR3 nucleotide sequence: TGTGCCACCAGCAGACCGCGGGAGACCCATGAGCAGTTCTTC.

The chain is built from TRBV20-1 and TRBJ1-6; TRBD1 might be the D (5 bases). Trimming stripped 6 bases from V and 0 bases from J, with 18 bases between. CDR1 is DFQATT, CDR2 SNEGSKA, per germline (reference sequence). The CDR3 is made up of 17 amino acids. The CDR3 sequence: CSAESGTLSSYNSPLHF. CDR3 DNA sequence: TGCAGTGCCGAAAGTGGGACCTTAAGCTCCTATAATTCACCCCTCCACTTT.

CDR3 sequence reads: CASTKTLQEQETQYF. The CDR3 DNA reads TGTGCCAGCACCAAAACCCTTCAAGAGCAAGAGACCCAGTACTTC. This chain links TRBV14 with TRBJ2-5; D unresolved. Trimming took off 7 bases at V and 2 bases at J, with 17 bases between the two ends. The CDR3 consists of 15 residues. The germline CDR1 and CDR2 sequences are SGHDN and FVKESK.

V usage is TRBV28 and J usage is TRBJ2-5; 10 bases line up with TRBD1. This CDR3 has 16 residues. Trimming removed 4 bases from V and 1 base from J; junction bases left unmatched: 6. Per the germline V gene, CDR1 is MDHEN and CDR2 is SYDVKM. The CDR3 bases are TGTGCCAGCAGTTCACCGGGACAGGGGCTCCAAGAGACCCAGTACTTC. Encoded protein: CASSSPGQGLQETQYF.

This clonotype was recorded at least ten times. V gene TRBV12-3 or TRBV12-4 combines with J gene TRBJ2-5, with D possibly matching TRBD1 (6 bases). V lost 6 bases, J lost 5 bases, and 13 bases lay in between. This CDR3 spans 13 amino acids. The CDR3 reads CASSRTGFETQYF. CDR3 DNA sequence: TGTGCCAGCAGCCGTACAGGGTTTGAGACCCAGTACTTC.

This clonotype was seen only once. The chain recombines TRBV28 with TRBJ1-2; TRBD1 matches 8 bases. Germline trimming cut 7 bases from V and 3 bases from J; bases unmatched to any gene: 22. CDR3 size: 19 residues. Germline-derived CDR1 and CDR2 are MDHEN and SYDVKM. The CDR3 DNA reads TGTGCCAGCACTCAGGGGCCAGGGGGCCCGACTTCTCCTGACTATGGCTACACCTTC. Its protein is CASTQGPGGPTSPDYGYTF.

The chain combines TRBV20-1 with TRBJ2-5, with a possible D match to TRBD2 (6 bases). Deletions cut 3 bases from V and 5 bases from J, with 13 bases between. The germline gives CDR1 DFQATT, CDR2 SNEGSKA (reference sequence). The CDR3 contains 13 residues. The CDR3 DNA sequence: TGCAGTGCTAGTGTGGTAGGGAGGGAGACCCAGTACTTC. As protein: CSASVVGRETQYF.

This chain links TRBV4-2 with TRBJ2-2; unclear D gene. Looked up from germline, CDR1 is LGHNA and CDR2 is YNFKEQ. CDR3 size: 15 residues. V lost 2 bases and J lost 3, with 10 bases in between. CDR3 in DNA: TGTGCCAGCAGCCAACAGGAACCAGACACCGGGGAGCTGTTTTTT. Its translation is CASSQQEPDTGELFF.

In its sample, this clonotype was seen a few times. This CDR3 reads CASSPRSGQGENIQYF. DNA of the CDR3: TGTGCCAGCAGCCCACGCTCAGGACAGGGAGAAAACATTCAGTACTTC. This chain joins TRBV7-2 and TRBJ2-4; 8 bases line up with TRBD1. Germline-derived CDR1 and CDR2 are SGHTA and FQGNSA. After removal of 5 bases from V and 5 bases from J, the junction contained 11 bases not matched to a gene. The CDR3 has 16 residues. The whole variable domain, remainder taken from reference TRBV7-2 and TRBJ2-4, is GAGVSQSPSNKVTEKGKDVELRCDPISGHTALYWYRQSLGQGLEFLIYFQGNSAPDKSGLPSDRFSAERTGGSVSTLTIQRTQQEDSAVYLCASSPRSGQGENIQYFGAGTRLSVL.

The chain recombines TRBV12-3 or TRBV12-4 with TRBJ1-4; 7 bases are shared with TRBD1. There are 14 residues in the CDR3. V was pared by 6 bases and J by 7 bases, with 8 bases of the junction left unmatched. This CDR3 is CASRQGTEGEKLFF. CDR3 nucleotide sequence: TGTGCCAGCAGACAAGGGACAGAGGGTGAAAAACTGTTTTTT.

The chain carries TRBV20-1 and TRBJ2-3, with TRBD1 as a possible D gene (5 bases). The CDR3 extends over 11 amino acids. The germline V and J ends were trimmed by 6 bases and 4 bases, with 8 bases remaining between them. From germline, CDR1 is DFQATT and CDR2 SNEGSKA (reference sequence). CDR3 in DNA: TGCAGTGCCCAGGGCGCAGATACGCAGTATTTT. Encoded protein: CSAQGADTQYF.

There are a few counts of this clonotype. The CDR3 DNA sequence: TGTGCCAGCAGCGAGGGGGCGGACAATGAGCAGTTCTTC. Encoded protein: CASSEGADNEQFF. J is TRBJ2-1 and V is TRBV11-1; 7 nucleotides line up with TRBD1. The CDR3 covers 13 residues. The V segment lost 5 bases and the J segment 5 bases; nucleotides outside the gene matches: 3. Germline CDR1 and CDR2: SGHAT and FQDESV (reference sequence). Complete variable domain (other parts from reference TRBV11-1 and TRBJ2-1): EAEVAQSPRYKITEKSQAVAFWCDPISGHATLYWYRQILGQGPELLVQFQDESVVDDSQLPKDRFSAERLKGVDSTLKIQPAELGDSAMYLCASSEGADNEQFFGPGTRLTVL.

A few counts support this clonotype. This rearrangement joins TRBV3-1 to TRBJ2-7; 7 nucleotides match TRBD1. Germline V gene data show CDR1 as LGHDT and CDR2 as YNNKEL (reference sequence). The CDR3 contains 14 residues. The V and J ends lost 3 bases and 4 bases, in that order; junction bases with no gene match: 6. In nucleotides, the CDR3 is TGTGCCAGCAGCCATATAGACAGGGCGTACGAGCAGTACTTC. Its translation is CASSHIDRAYEQYF.